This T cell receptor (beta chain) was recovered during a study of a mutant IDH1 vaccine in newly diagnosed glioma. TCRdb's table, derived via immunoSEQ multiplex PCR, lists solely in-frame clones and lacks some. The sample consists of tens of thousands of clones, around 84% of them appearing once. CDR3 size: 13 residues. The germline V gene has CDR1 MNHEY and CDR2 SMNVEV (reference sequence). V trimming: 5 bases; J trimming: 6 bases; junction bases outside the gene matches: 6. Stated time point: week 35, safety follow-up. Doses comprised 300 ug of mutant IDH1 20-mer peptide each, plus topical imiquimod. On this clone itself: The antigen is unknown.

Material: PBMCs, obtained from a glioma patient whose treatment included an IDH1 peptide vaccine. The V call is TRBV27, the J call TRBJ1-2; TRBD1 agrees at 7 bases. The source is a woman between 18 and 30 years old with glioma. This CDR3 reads CASSQQGRDGYTF. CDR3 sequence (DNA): TGTGCCAGCAGTCAACAGGGGAGAGATGGCTACACCTTC.